The T cell receptor (beta chain) under discussion was sequenced for a study of cytomegalovirus exposure and HLA in healthy donors (dated by TCRdb to about 2017). Describing the broader study: According to an earlier analysis of several hundred of the donors, about 179 million T cells yielded 100 million or so unique TCR beta sequences and 276 Gb of sequence data. Along with the approximately 650-subject first cohort, a separate validation cohort of over a hundred different subjects was used. Donor age, sex, ethnicity and CMV serostatus were compiled together with the repertoire data. Roughly 310 gigabases of sequencing data and tens of millions of unique TCR sequences were included in an early release covering around 650 HLA-typed donors. Genome-wide SNP genotypes for about 55% of the roughly 670 donors were used in a later genetic analysis, which treated that subset as a discovery cohort. High-throughput TCR immunosequencing, statistical association of individual TCRs with disease status, and machine learning were combined to predict cytomegalovirus infection status. The genetic ancestry cluster associated with self-reported Caucasian donors included 81% of the roughly 410 genotyped donors. Because of strong linkage in the cohort, a few DR-DQ haplotypes were treated as single units for association and clustering. The study was designed to test whether signatures of past pathogen exposure could be identified by cataloging public T cell receptors. All discovery cohort repertoires had been generated using a single sequencing platform. In the later analysis, no new phenotypic data were used to find candidate immune exposures; instead, reliance was placed on TCR beta sequences and their occurrence across donors. Across 398 genotyped donors of the cohort, an average of approximately 220,000 unique TCR beta nucleotide sequences per donor were sequenced, and around 19% of those sequences were non-productive. A later analysis re-examined previously published TCR beta repertoires from roughly 650 donors and added high-resolution HLA genotyping to investigate patterns of TCR occurrence. The study used immunosequencing to profile the T cell repertoires of some 600 subjects and linked those repertoires to cytomegalovirus serostatus. An earlier analysis of about 620 of the donors applied high-throughput TCR beta sequencing to assess whether each TCR beta V gene segment acted as functional or pseudogenic. HLA typing covered class I and class II loci at four-digit resolution. The number of donors typed differed by locus, with about 629-630 for A, B, C, DRB1 and DQB1, 522 for DQA1, over 600 for DPA1, and roughly 450 for DPB1. The paper as a whole reports these results and caveats: In a later genetic analysis, fewer N-insertions in productive TCRs were reported among donors in an Asian-associated ancestry cluster than the roughly 710-donor mean. In a later analysis, several top co-occurrence clusters were reported to appear linked to parvovirus B19, influenza, CMV and Epstein-Barr virus. Most TCR sequences were observed very rarely across donors, whereas some public TCRs were present in many individuals. Presence/absence analyses assumed roughly uniform sequencing depth across donors, an assumption that may not hold. A total of around 150 TCR beta chains were listed by the study as associated with cytomegalovirus. In a later genetic analysis, a missense DCLRE1C variant was associated with V-gene and J-gene trimming of TCR beta chains, and the association was replicated in an independent cohort. In a later analysis, the rate of TCR association differed among HLA loci, with DRB1 alleles having the most associated TCRs and HLA-C alleles having the fewest. A group of highly shared sequence variants was considered likely to be a technical artifact of the sequencing pipeline. For the cohort, immune exposure information was limited to CMV serostatus. In vitro tests confirmed that a few of the cytomegalovirus-associated TCR beta chains recognize cytomegalovirus antigens. At a false discovery rate of 0.05, a later analysis linked 16,951 TCR beta sequences to specific HLA alleles. Some IMGT-functional V segments, including TRBV6-2 and TRBV6-3, could not be distinguished by the 87-base-pair reads and were therefore excluded. The earlier analysis of approximately 560 of the donors excluded approximately 15 rarely observed V segments, including chromosome 9 orphons, because counts were too low. Linkage disequilibrium might explain the correlated functional status among segregating V segments, but an unknown experimental factor could not be ruled out. In an earlier analysis of about 550 of the donors, most TCR beta V segments were observed in productive rearrangements about 87% or about 30% of the time, broadly matching IMGT annotations. In this cohort, only TCR beta chains were sequenced, and detectable features were limited by the absence of alpha or paired-chain data. Most CMV-associated TCR beta chains appeared to be HLA-restricted in a later analysis, and the HLA associations seemed to be driven largely by CMV exposure. The classifier was reported to diagnose cytomegalovirus status with high specificity and sensitivity in both the original cohort and the validation cohort. The authors suggested that the approach could potentially be extended to other disease states and immunological phenotypes. A further reported finding was that TCR beta sequences accurately predicted the HLA-A and HLA-B alleles for most subjects in the first cohort. Because HLA typing was unavailable for some donors at each locus, only the typed subset was used in association tests. When HLA alleles, especially DR and DQ, strongly co-occurred, attributing TCR associations to individual alleles was difficult. A later analysis found that HLA-associated TCR beta chains were more clonally expanded and had lower generation probabilities than equally common non-associated chains.

Concerning this clone itself: The clone's antigen remains unknown. One base away there is no much larger clone; base qualities are not given.

The cohort consisted of 600 to 750 healthy bone marrow donors. Cohort members were all nominally healthy when sampled, although unrecorded immune exposures were likely present. The donor tested CMV seronegative, placing the donor among the 300 to 450 seronegative members of the cohort. A peripheral blood sample was collected from each donor, and TCR beta sequencing was performed on peripheral blood mononuclear cells. Genomic DNA was extracted from the blood cell samples with the Qiagen DNeasy Blood Extraction Kit. The library was generated by the immunoSEQ multiplex PCR assay. For the multiplex PCR, a mixture combining 60 forward primers for TCR Vbeta segments and 13 reverse primers for TCR Jbeta segments was used. Amplification of the CDR3 region of rearranged TCR beta genes was performed with a multiplex PCR assay on genomic DNA. The Illumina HiSeq System was used to sequence the amplified TCR beta libraries as 87-base-pair reads. Concerning the study's data processing: Across the 600 to 700 repertoires, a later analysis counted tens of millions of unique TCR beta chains, around 11 million of which were shared by at least two donors. Raw reads were error-corrected and collapsed into unique sequences with a nearest-neighbor algorithm that merged closely related sequences to remove PCR and sequencing errors. Alignment of CDR3 sequences to IMGT reference sequences was used to assign V, D and J gene segments. Each retained sequence needed at least a six-nucleotide match to both a V gene segment and a J gene segment. Rearrangements were classified as productive when the CDR3 lacked stop codons and remained in frame with V and J, and all other rearrangements were classified as non-productive. CDR3 was defined according to IMGT convention as the region running from the second conserved V-encoded cysteine to the conserved J-encoded phenylalanine. The earlier analysis of approximately 500 of the donors excluded sequences that lacked an unambiguous match to a single V gene segment. An earlier analysis of under 750 of the donors called V segments functional above 56.7% productive rearrangements and segregating when the between-donor standard deviation exceeded 5%. To diagnose cytomegalovirus status from the catalog of TCR beta chain sequences, a statistical classification framework was built. In a later analysis, TCR nucleotide sequences were compared against IMGT/GENE-DB human TR gene sequences so that V and J genes could be assigned. Using the TCRdist pipeline, a later analysis assigned CDR3 sequences along with most-parsimonious VDJ recombination scenarios. In a later analysis, every TCR beta chain was defined by the combination of its CDR3 amino acid sequence and its V-gene family, and reads without a unique V-gene family were dropped. To address suspected cross-contamination and a sequencing artifact, a later analysis removed approximately 590 highly shared, low-generation-probability nucleotide sequences. In a later analysis, a clonal expansion index was calculated for each public chain from normalized within-repertoire ranks of inferred template counts. In a later analysis, generation probabilities were computed using a VDJ recombination model fitted to out-of-frame rearrangements, and the results were checked against IGoR. In a later analysis, hypergeometric tests were used to score TCR-TCR, TCR-HLA and TCR-CMV co-occurrence, with a repertoire-size bias correction applied to TCR pairs. A later analysis estimated false discovery rates by permuting HLA or CMV assignments 20 times. In a later analysis, co-occurring TCRs were grouped with DBSCAN, and TCRdist sequence similarity was added when clustering was performed within HLA-allele-positive subsets. Repertoires with fewer than 30,000 or more than 120,000 public chains, plus five repertoires with anomalous nucleotide sharing, were excluded from co-occurrence clustering. TCRdb's version of the immuneACCESS table is confined to in-frame rearrangements and falls short of the full clone set. An unresolved V gene accounts for under half of the shortfall where checked; the remainder is of unknown origin. From that table come the V and J calls and clone size; the DNA was used to work out D and trimming. The sample profile shows tens of thousands of clones; roughly four fifths of them were found once. The ten largest clones add up to roughly 2% of the sample.

Measured from the cysteine to the phenylalanine, the CDR3 is 16 residues long. The DNA shown is the 48-base CDR3, in frame from base 1. The trim is 6 bases for V and 6 bases for J, with a gap of 21 bases between the germline ends. CDR1 and CDR2 are read off the germline V gene (reference sequence) as LNHNV and YYDKDF. This sequence originates from a man younger than 35 in good health and CMV-seronegative. Recombination linked TRBV15 to TRBJ2-4; possibly the D gene is TRBD1, per 5 matching bases. Specimen: PBMCs. The DNA sequence is TGTGCCACCAGGCCAATGCGACAGCCCGACGTAAACATTCAGTACTTC. It specifies CATRPMRQPDVNIQYF.